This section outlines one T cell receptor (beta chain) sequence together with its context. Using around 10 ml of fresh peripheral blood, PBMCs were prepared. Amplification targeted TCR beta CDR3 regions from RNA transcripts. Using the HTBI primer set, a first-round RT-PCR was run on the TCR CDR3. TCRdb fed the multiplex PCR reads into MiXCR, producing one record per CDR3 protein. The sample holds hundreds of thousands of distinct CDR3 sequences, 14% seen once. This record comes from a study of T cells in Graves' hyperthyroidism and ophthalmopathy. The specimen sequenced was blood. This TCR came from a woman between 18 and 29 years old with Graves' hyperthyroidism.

The CDR3 sequence is CSARDGTSGNPYF. CDR3 bases: TGCAGTGCTAGAGATGGTACTAGCGGGAACCCATACTTC. This chain connects TRBV20-1 to TRBJ2-5; 10 nucleotides align to TRBD2. The CDR3 loop spans 13 amino acids. V lost 0 bases to trimming and J lost 14 bases; unmatched junction nucleotides: 9. Germline V CDR1 and CDR2: DFQATT, SNEGSKA (reference sequence).